These T cell receptor beta chains were read from a single sample in a study of PD-1 blockade in mismatch repair-deficient tumors. Profiled with immunoSEQ multiplex PCR; TCRdb holds only in-frame clones, not every one. The sample contains roughly 70,000 clones, about 78% of which appear only once. The starting material was peripheral blood, obtained 2 weeks after starting pembrolizumab. These receptors came from an adult with mismatch repair-deficient cancer. CDR3s leave out the opening cysteine and the closing phenylalanine or tryptophan. The order of the fields is D gene, J gene, V gene, CDR3 protein. A D gene is named only where the DNA matches it firmly.

TRBD1	TRBJ2-6	TRBV30	AWSWRTGRNNGANVLT
NA	TRBJ2-1	TRBV12-5	ASGVNRANEQF
TRBD1	TRBJ1-2	TRBV6-5	ASSPGQLFGYT
NA	TRBJ2-5	TRBV11-3	ASSSGFRETQY
NA	TRBJ2-1	TRBV14	ASSQRGYYTEQF
TRBD2	TRBJ2-2	TRBV7-9	ASRSSGGNTGELF
TRBD1	TRBJ1-4	TRBV6-4	ASSGTGGKNEKLF
TRBD2	TRBJ2-7	TRBV6-5	ASSTSGSSYEQY
TRBD1	TRBJ1-2	TRBV18	ASSSTGEGGYT
NA	TRBJ1-5	TRBV5-5	ASSLESSNQPQH
NA	TRBJ1-2	TRBV19	ASSTPAGYGYT
NA	TRBJ2-7	TRBV4-2	ASSQDPGAGAYEQY
NA	TRBJ1-2	TRBV6-1	ASSESLGRHRVT
NA	TRBJ1-2	TRBV18	ASSPVGREDGYT
NA	TRBJ2-2	TRBV11-2	ASSPKMGVGGELF
NA	TRBJ2-1	TRBV11-3	ASSLEASDINEQF
NA	TRBJ2-7	TRBV19	ASRAASAGREQY
NA	TRBJ2-5	TRBV11-3	ASSLGGSAETQY
NA	TRBJ2-7	TRBV28	ASSFISRGEAYEQY
TRBD1	TRBJ1-2	TRBV19	ASSIQGGYYGYT
TRBD1	TRBJ1-2	TRBV7-9	ASSLAGTGLFS
TRBD2	TRBJ2-7	TRBV7-3	ASSLKVGGGFEQY
TRBD2	TRBJ2-1	TRBV19	ASSMRREGYEQF
NA	TRBJ2-7	TRBV11-2	ASSSLRDKTYEQY
NA	TRBJ2-1	TRBV30	AWDTGSSNEQF
NA	TRBJ2-2	TRBV5-1	ASSLELTQNTGELF
TRBD1	TRBJ2-6	TRBV19	ASRLGQAPISGANVLT
NA	TRBJ2-3	TRBV11-2	ASSSPLDSSTDTQY
TRBD1	TRBJ2-7	TRBV30	AWSGKGQSSYEQY
TRBD2	TRBJ2-5	TRBV2	ASRVDSGIQETQY
TRBD1	TRBJ1-4	TRBV29-1	SVEAGTGGSNEKLF
NA	TRBJ2-7	TRBV7-2	ASSLSGTASYEQY
TRBD2	TRBJ2-1	TRBV6-1	ASSERGSQYNEQF
NA	TRBJ2-7	TRBV9	ASSVADSYEQY
NA	TRBJ2-6	TRBV6-5	ASSSLRYSGANVLT
TRBD1	TRBJ1-2	TRBV18	ASSPLPGGIGYT
TRBD1	TRBJ1-2	TRBV5-1	ASSVGQVRGYT
NA	TRBJ2-5	TRBV6-1	ASSARGDWAETQY
NA	TRBJ2-2	TRBV11-2	ASSLGSFGLNTGELF
NA	TRBJ2-1	TRBV10-2	ASKEGLGEQF
TRBD2	TRBJ2-1	TRBV7-3	ASSPGSGRGHEQF
TRBD1	TRBJ1-2	TRBV19	ASSTLDRDYGYT
NA	TRBJ1-1	TRBV7-8	ASRLQGGGATEAF
NA	TRBJ2-7	TRBV6-5	ASARTASSYEQY
TRBD2	TRBJ2-7	TRBV27	ASSPLSGRAVYEQY
NA	TRBJ2-5	TRBV6-1	ASTFSGAQETQY
NA	TRBJ2-1	TRBV6-6	ASSWTERDEQF
NA	TRBJ2-6	TRBV7-9	ASSYTASSGANVLT
NA	TRBJ1-1	TRBV29-1	SGGLNTEAF
NA	TRBJ1-1	TRBV6-6	ASTWDRNTEAF
NA	TRBJ1-1	TRBV27	ASSLVGGAEAF
TRBD2	TRBJ2-5	TRBV27	ASSLFGPGLAGERAETQY
TRBD2	TRBJ2-3	TRBV29-1	SVGGLAGVRADTQY
TRBD1	TRBJ2-7	TRBV2	ARGDRGGTYEQY
TRBD2	TRBJ2-3	TRBV5-1	ASSSRSGRDTDTQY